This TCR beta chain derives from a study of PD-L1 blockade in urothelial cancer. Study findings and constraints: Below-median pretreatment blood TCR clonality was a predictor of better survival.

Locally advanced or metastatic urothelial carcinoma affected all patients. About this clone: Its antigen is unidentified.

Deletions cut 8 bases from V and 2 bases from J, with 16 bases between. The CDR3 extends over 15 amino acids. Germline lookup yields CDR1 SNHLY and CDR2 FYNNEI. Profiling relied on immunoSEQ multiplex PCR, and the TCRdb table lists in-frame clones only, not all of them. This table has more than 12,000 clones, more than 75% appearing once. Sequencing used PBMCs, obtained around atezolizumab (anti-PD-L1) treatment. The clonotype originates from a man between 65 and 79 years old with urothelial cancer. The chain combines TRBV2 with TRBJ1-5; D might be TRBD1 (5 bases). The CDR3 protein is CASRGKEPGNQPQHF. In DNA form, the CDR3 reads TGTGCCAGCCGGGGGAAGGAGCCGGGCAATCAGCCCCAGCATTTT.